Here is one TCR beta chain with its context. With a much larger clone just one base away, this may be a read error. The conserved closing phenylalanine or tryptophan is absent in this CDR3, likely reflecting a read error. The data are from a study of T cells in Graves' hyperthyroidism and ophthalmopathy. Deletions cut 3 bases from V and 1 base from J, with 8 bases between. This CDR3 has 14 amino acids. CDR1 and CDR2 (germline): SGHTA, FQGNSA. Amplified regions were TCR beta CDR3 sequences from RNA transcripts. TCR CDR3 underwent first-round RT-PCR with the HTBI primer set. TCRdb processed the multiplex PCR reads anew with MiXCR; each CDR3 protein has one entry. This table has 80,000 to 100,000 distinct CDR3 sequences, around 42% appearing once.

This sequence was found in a woman aged 25 to 39 with Graves' hyperthyroidism. What was sequenced was peripheral blood or thyroid tissue (not recorded which). The chain employs TRBV7-2 and TRBJ2-3; D is uncertain. The CDR3 coding sequence is TGTGCCAGCAGCTTCGGGCTAGGCACAGATACGCAGTATTCT. Protein sequence: CASSFGLGTDTQYS.